The following is a T cell receptor beta chain sequence with its context. Antigen: not known. TCRdb called the reads again in MiXCR, with one record for every CDR3 protein. Here the sample spans about 130,000 distinct CDR3 sequences, roughly a quarter being singletons. This record comes from a study of T cell repertoires in cytomegalovirus infection. Trimming removed 6 bases from V and 0 bases from J; junction bases left unmatched: 17. The CDR3 is 19 residues long. Overall study results and limits: In two of eight donors, the top clonotype was HLA-C-restricted CMV-specific.

The chain is built from TRBV23-1 and TRBJ1-5, with 7 bases identical to TRBD1. TRBV23-1 is assigned to the ORF class and has an uncertain function. What was sequenced was PBMCs, sequenced either directly or after in vitro stimulation (not recorded which). This TCR was sampled from a human donor in good health (CMV status not recorded). Some clones in this sample may be carry-over from other donors' samples. CDR3 in DNA: TGCGCCAGCAGCCGACCAGGGGGACCCTTTGATTATAGCAATCAGCCCCAGCATTTT. Amino acid sequence: CASSRPGGPFDYSNQPQHF.